This T cell receptor beta chain is drawn from a study of hypomethylating agent response in myelodysplastic syndrome. Study in general: About six patients responded with complete response or hematologic improvement; a few did not. Non-responders met neither complete response nor hematologic improvement criteria, which defined response. Study-wide results and limits: The MDS versus healthy comparison may be affected by non-age-matched controls.

Profiled with immunoSEQ multiplex PCR; TCRdb holds only in-frame clones, not every one. The sample lists about 7,600 clones, about 87% occurring once. V dropped 0 bases and J dropped 7 bases, with 10 bases sitting between them. This CDR3 spans 14 amino acids. Germline CDR1 reads SGHRS; CDR2 reads YFSETQ. For this clone: Its specificity is not known.

This chain links TRBV5-1 with TRBJ1-4; no clear D gene. The source was bone marrow, collected before or after starting hypomethylating agent treatment for myelodysplastic syndrome (not recorded which). This receptor was identified in a human donor with myelodysplastic syndrome. The CDR3 DNA reads TGCGCCAGCAGCTTGGATTTGCGTGGTGAAAAACTGTTTTTT. Protein sequence: CASSLDLRGEKLFF.